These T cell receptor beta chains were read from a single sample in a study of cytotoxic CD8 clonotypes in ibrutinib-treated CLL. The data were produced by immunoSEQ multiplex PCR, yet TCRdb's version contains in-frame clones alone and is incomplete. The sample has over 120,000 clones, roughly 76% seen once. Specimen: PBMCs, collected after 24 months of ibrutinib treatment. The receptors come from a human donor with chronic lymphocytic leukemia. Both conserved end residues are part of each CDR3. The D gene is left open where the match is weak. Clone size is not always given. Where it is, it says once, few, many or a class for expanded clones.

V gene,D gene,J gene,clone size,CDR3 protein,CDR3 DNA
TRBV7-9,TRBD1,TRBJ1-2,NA,CASSPWGTGWGYTF,TGTGCCAGCAGCCCCTGGGGGACAGGGTGGGGCTACACCTTC
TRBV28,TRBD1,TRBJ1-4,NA,CASSLPQGDDEKLFF,TGTGCCAGCAGTTTACCACAGGGGGACGACGAAAAACTGTTTTTT
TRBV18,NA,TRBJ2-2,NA,CASGQTGGIANTGELFF,TGTGCCAGCGGACAGACAGGAGGGATCGCGAACACCGGGGAGCTGTTTTTT
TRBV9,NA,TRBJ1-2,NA,CASSGPDGDYGYTF,TGTGCCAGCAGCGGACCGGACGGAGACTATGGCTACACCTTC
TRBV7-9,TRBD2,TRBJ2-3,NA,CASSPGSSGSRTDTQYF,TGTGCCAGCAGCCCAGGGTCTAGCGGGAGCCGCACAGATACGCAGTATTTT
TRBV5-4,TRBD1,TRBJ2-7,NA,CASSLIGGDEQYF,TGTGCCAGCAGCTTGATAGGGGGCGACGAGCAGTACTTC
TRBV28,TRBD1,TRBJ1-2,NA,CASSDPGTGAYGYTF,TGTGCCAGCAGTGACCCCGGGACAGGGGCCTATGGCTACACCTTC
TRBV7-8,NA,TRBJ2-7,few,CASSTHYEQYF,TGTGCCAGCAGCACTCACTACGAGCAGTACTTC
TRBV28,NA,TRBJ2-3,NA,CASSQSGGGWDTQYF,TGTGCCAGCAGCCAATCTGGAGGGGGCTGGGATACGCAGTATTTT
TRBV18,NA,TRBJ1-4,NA,CASSPYTGRNNEKLFF,TGTGCCAGCTCACCCTACACCGGACGGAACAATGAAAAACTGTTTTTT
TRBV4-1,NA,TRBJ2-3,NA,CASSQAADTQYF,TGCGCCAGCAGCCAAGCGGCAGATACGCAGTATTTT
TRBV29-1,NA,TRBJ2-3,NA,CSASGGTDTQYF,TGCAGCGCCAGTGGGGGCACAGATACGCAGTATTTT
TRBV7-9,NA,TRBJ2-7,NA,CASSPGPFYEQYF,TGTGCCAGCAGCCCCGGGCCCTTCTACGAGCAGTACTTC
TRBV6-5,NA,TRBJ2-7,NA,CASSYSGSTYEQYF,TGTGCCAGCAGTTACTCGGGCAGTACCTACGAGCAGTACTTC
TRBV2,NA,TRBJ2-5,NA,CAGGEQETQYF,TGTGCCGGAGGGGAGCAAGAGACCCAGTACTTC
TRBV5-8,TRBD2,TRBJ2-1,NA,CASSLTRTSGPYNEQFF,TGTGCCAGCAGCTTGACCCGGACTAGCGGACCGTACAATGAGCAGTTCTTC
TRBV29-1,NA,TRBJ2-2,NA,CSASQAGLGDGELFF,TGCAGCGCCTCCCAGGCGGGTTTGGGTGACGGGGAGCTGTTTTTT
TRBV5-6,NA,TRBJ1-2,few,CASSLGEYGYTF,TGTGCCAGCAGCTTGGGAGAATATGGCTACACCTTC
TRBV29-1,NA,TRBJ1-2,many,CSVEAGLWEGYTF,TGCAGCGTTGAGGCCGGGCTTTGGGAGGGCTACACCTTC
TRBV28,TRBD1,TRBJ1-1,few,CASSLGGRGRRGGTEAFF,TGTGCCAGCAGTTTGGGTGGCAGGGGGAGGAGAGGGGGCACTGAAGCTTTCTTT
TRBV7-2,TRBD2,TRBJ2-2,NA,CASSLANVGLAGNTGELFF,TGTGCCAGCAGCTTAGCCAACGTCGGACTAGCGGGGAACACCGGGGAGCTGTTTTTT
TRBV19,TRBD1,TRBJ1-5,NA,CAIGGTANQPQHF,TGTGCCATCGGCGGGACAGCCAATCAGCCCCAGCATTTT
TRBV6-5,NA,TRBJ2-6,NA,CASHQGTGANVLTF,TGTGCCAGCCACCAGGGGACTGGGGCCAACGTCCTGACTTTC
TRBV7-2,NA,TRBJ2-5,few,CASSLVVGETQYF,TGTGCCAGCAGCTTAGTTGTTGGGGAGACCCAGTACTTC
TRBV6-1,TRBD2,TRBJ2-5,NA,CASSEGGTRPETQYF,TGTGCCAGCAGTGAAGGGGGGACTAGACCAGAGACCCAGTACTTC
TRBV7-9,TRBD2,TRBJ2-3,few,CASSPGPSGTRYDTQYF,TGTGCCAGCAGCCCTGGACCTAGCGGCACCAGATACGATACGCAGTATTTT
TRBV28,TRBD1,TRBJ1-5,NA,CASSPGQADQPQHF,TGTGCCAGCAGCCCGGGACAGGCTGATCAGCCCCAGCATTTT
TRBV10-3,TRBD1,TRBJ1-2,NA,CAISDPNEPRQGIHGYTF,TGTGCCATCAGTGATCCTAACGAACCGAGACAGGGAATACATGGCTACACCTTC
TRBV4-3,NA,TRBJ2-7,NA,CASSHPGGSEQYF,TGCGCCAGCAGCCATCCCGGTGGGTCTGAGCAGTACTTC
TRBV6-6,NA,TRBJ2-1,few,CASGGGPERFF,TGTGCCAGCGGGGGGGGCCCAGAGCGGTTCTTC
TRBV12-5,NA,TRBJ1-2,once,CASGSPTDSYGYTF,TGTGCTAGTGGTTCCCCAACCGACAGCTATGGCTACACCTTC